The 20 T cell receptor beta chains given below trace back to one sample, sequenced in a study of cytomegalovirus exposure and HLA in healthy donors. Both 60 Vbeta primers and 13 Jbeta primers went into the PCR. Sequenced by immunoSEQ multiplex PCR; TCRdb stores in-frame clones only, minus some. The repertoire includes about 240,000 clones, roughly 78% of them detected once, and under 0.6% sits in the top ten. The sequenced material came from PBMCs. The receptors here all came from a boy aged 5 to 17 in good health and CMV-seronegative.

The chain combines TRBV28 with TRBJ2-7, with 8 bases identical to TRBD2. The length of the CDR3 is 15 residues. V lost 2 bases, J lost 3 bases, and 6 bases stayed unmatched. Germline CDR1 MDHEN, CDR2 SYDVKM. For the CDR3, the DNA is TGTGCCAGCAGTTTAGCCGGGACTAGATTCTACGAGCAGTACTTC. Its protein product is CASSLAGTRFYEQYF.

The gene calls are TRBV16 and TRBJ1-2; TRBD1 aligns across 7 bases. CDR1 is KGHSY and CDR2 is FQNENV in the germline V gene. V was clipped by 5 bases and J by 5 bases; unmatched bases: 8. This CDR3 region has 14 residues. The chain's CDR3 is CASSSEGQTYGYTF. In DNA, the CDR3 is TGTGCCAGCAGCAGTGAGGGACAGACTTATGGCTACACCTTC. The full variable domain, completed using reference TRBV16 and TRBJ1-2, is GEEVAQTPKHLVRGEGQKAKLYCAPIKGHSYVFWYQQVLKNEFKFLISFQNENVFDETGMPKERFSAKCLPNSPCSLEIQATKLEDSAVYFCASSSEGQTYGYTFGSGTRLTVV.

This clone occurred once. For the CDR3, the DNA is TGTGCCAGCTGCGCAAGGACAGGGGAGCTTTGTGGCTACACCTTC. This encodes CASCARTGELCGYTF. V gene TRBV18 combines with J gene TRBJ1-2; 9 nucleotides match TRBD1. The germline gives CDR1 KGHSH, CDR2 LQKENI. This CDR3 comprises 15 residues. The J segment lost 7 bases and the V segment lost 7 bases, leaving 13 bases of the junction unmatched.

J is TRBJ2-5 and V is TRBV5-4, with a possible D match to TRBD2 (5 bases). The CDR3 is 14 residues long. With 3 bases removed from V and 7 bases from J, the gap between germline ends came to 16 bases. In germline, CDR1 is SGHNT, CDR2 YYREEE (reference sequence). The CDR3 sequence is CASSSKLDSVTQYF. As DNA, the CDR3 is TGTGCCAGCAGCTCTAAACTAGATTCGGTGACCCAGTACTTC.

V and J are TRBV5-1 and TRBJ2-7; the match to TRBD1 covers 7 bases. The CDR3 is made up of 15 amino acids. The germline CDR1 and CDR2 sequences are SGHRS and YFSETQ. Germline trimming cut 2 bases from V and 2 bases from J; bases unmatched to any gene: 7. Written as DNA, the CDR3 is TGCGCCAGCAGCTTATGGACAGGACCCCCCTACGAGCAGTACTTC. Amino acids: CASSLWTGPPYEQYF. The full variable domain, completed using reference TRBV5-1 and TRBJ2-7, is KAGVTQTPRYLIKTRGQQVTLSCSPISGHRSVSWYQQTPGQGLQFLFEYFSETQRNKGNFPGRFSGRQFSNSRSEMNVSTLELGDSALYLCASSLWTGPPYEQYFGPGTRLTVT.

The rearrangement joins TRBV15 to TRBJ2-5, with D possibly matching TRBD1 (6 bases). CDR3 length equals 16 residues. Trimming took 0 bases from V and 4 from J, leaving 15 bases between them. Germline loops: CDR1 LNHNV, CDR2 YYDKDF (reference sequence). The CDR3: CATSRDTAGAGETQYF. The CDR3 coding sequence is TGTGCCACCAGCAGAGATACGGCAGGGGCTGGAGAGACCCAGTACTTC.

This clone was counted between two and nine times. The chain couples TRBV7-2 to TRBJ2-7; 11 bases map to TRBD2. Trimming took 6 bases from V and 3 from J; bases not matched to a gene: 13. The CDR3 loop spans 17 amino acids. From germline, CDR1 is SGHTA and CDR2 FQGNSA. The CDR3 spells CASSSLSGRAGGYEQYF. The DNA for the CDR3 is TGTGCCAGCAGTTCCCTTAGCGGGAGGGCCGGAGGCTACGAGCAGTACTTC.

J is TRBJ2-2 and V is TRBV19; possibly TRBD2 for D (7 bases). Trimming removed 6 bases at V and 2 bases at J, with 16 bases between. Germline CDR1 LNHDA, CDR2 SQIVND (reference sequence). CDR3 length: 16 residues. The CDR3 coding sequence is TGTGCCAGTAGCCCCGGGGGGCGGAGAAACACCGGGGAGCTGTTTTTT. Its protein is CASSPGGRRNTGELFF. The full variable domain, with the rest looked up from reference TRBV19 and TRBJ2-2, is DGGITQSPKYLFRKEGQNVTLSCEQNLNHDAMYWYRQDPGQGLRLIYYSQIVNDFQKGDIAEGYSVSREKKESFPLTVTSAQKNPTAFYLCASSPGGRRNTGELFFGEGSRLTVL.

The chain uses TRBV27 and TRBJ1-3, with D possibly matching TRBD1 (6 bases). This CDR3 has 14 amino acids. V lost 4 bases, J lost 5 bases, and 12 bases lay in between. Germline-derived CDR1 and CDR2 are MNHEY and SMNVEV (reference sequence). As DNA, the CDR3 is TGTGCCAGCAGTTCAGGGGCGAGACGAAACACCATATATTTT. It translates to CASSSGARRNTIYF.

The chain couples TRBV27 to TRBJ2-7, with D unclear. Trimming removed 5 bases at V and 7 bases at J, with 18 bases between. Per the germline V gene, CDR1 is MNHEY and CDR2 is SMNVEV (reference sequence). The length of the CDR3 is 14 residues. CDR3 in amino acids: CASSPARPLKEQYF. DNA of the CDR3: TGTGCCAGCAGTCCGGCGAGGCCATTGAAGGAGCAGTACTTC.

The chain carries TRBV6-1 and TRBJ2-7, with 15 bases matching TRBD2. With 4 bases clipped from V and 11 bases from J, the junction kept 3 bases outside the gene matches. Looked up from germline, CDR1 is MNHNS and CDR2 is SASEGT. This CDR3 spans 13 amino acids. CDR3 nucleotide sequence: TGTGCCAGCAGTGGGACTAGCGGGAGGGATAAGTACTTC. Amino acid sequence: CASSGTSGRDKYF.

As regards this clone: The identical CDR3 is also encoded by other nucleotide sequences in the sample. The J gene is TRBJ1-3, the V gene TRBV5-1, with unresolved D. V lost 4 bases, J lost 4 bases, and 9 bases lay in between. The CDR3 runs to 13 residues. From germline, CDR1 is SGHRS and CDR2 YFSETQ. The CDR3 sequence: CASSATAGNTIYF. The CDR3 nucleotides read TGCGCCAGCAGCGCAACAGCAGGAAACACCATATATTTT.

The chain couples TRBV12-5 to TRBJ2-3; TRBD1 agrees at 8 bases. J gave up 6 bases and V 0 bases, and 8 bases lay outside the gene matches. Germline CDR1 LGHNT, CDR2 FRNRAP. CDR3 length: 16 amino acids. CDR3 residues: CASGLVGQGARDTQYF. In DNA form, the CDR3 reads TGTGCTAGTGGTTTGGTAGGGCAGGGGGCACGGGATACGCAGTATTTT.

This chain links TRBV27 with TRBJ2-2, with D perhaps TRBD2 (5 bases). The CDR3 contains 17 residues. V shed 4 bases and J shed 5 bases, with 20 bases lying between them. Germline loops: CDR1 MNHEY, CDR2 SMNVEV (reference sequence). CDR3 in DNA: TGTGCCAGCAGTTCGCTGGGTAGCGCGCTCTTAACCGGGGAGCTGTTTTTT. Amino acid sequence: CASSSLGSALLTGELFF.

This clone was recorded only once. The CDR3 region is CASSVRPGKKNYGYTF. The CDR3 DNA sequence: TGTGCCAGCAGCGTACGACCGGGAAAAAAGAACTATGGCTACACCTTC. This chain joins TRBV5-4 and TRBJ1-2; D is unclear. The V gene's germline CDR1 is SGHNT and CDR2 YYREEE (reference sequence). This CDR3 contains 16 residues. Trimming cost V 4 bases and J 2 bases, with 18 bases left between them.

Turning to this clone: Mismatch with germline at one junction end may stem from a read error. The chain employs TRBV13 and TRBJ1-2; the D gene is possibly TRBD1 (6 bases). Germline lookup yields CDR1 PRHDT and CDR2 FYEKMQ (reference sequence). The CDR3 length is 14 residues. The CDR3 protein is CASSLGGQAYGYTF. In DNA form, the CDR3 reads TGTGCCAGCAGCCTAGGGGGTCAGGCCTATGGCTACACCTTC.

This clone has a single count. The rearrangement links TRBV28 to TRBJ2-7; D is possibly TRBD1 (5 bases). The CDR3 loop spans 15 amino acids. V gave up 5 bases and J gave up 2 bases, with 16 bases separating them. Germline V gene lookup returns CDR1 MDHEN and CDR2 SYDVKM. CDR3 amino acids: CASSPPLSGTYEQYF. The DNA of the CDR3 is TGTGCCAGCAGTCCACCGTTGTCAGGGACCTACGAGCAGTACTTC.

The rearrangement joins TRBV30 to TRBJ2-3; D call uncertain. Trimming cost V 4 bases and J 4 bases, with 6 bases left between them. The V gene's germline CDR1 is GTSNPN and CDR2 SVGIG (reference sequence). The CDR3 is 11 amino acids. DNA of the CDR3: TGTGCCTGGACTCCCGCAGATACGCAGTATTTT. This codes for CAWTPADTQYF.

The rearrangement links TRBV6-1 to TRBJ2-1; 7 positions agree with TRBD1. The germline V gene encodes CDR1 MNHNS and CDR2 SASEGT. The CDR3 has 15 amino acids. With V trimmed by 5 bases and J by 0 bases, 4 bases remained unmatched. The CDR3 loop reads CASSTTGSSYNEQFF. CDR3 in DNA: TGTGCCAGCAGTACGACAGGGAGCTCCTACAATGAGCAGTTCTTC.

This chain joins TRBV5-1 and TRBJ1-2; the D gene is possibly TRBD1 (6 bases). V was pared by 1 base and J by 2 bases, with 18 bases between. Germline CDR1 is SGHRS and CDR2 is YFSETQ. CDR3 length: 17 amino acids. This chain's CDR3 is CASSLMNMTGLNYGYTF. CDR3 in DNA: TGCGCCAGCAGCTTGATGAATATGACAGGCCTGAACTATGGCTACACCTTC.